This TCR beta chain was retrieved from a study of blood T cells in healthy people across ages. Study results and limitations: When one million T cells were used, diversity estimates were thought to be underestimates. Naive and antigen-experienced cells were not separated, limiting conclusive comparison.

Concerning this clonotype itself: Its antigen is as yet unknown.

Per sample, at least 5 micrograms of total RNA were extracted. With a J-beta primer mix and a sample-barcoded 5' primer, a second PCR ran roughly 7 to 11 cycles. Through a template-switch adaptor with 12 random nucleotides, each cDNA molecule received a tag. TCRdb called the 5' RACE reads again in MiXCR, with one record for every CDR3 protein. Here the sample spans 650,000 to 700,000 distinct CDR3 sequences, under 65% being singletons. The CDR3 length is 13 residues. The germline V and J ends were trimmed by 3 bases and 3 bases, with 12 bases remaining between them. Germline V CDR1 and CDR2: SQVTM, ANQGSEA.

The TCR sequence derives from a woman older than 75 in good health. The rearrangement links TRBV29-1 to TRBJ2-7; D remains ambiguous. The sample consisted of blood. CDR3 in amino acids: CSVERSEGYEQYF. The CDR3 DNA follows: TGCAGCGTTGAGAGGTCGGAAGGCTACGAGCAGTACTTC.